This T cell receptor beta chain came from a study of blood T cell repertoires in COVID-19 (dated by TCRdb to 2018 to 2021). About the full investigation: Samples covering the acute and convalescent phases of COVID-19 were provided by collaborators in the United States, Italy and Spain. The material from the prospective study consisted of cDNA or gDNA derived from T cells, B-cell-depleted T cells, or PBMCs. Subjects who had been exposed to COVID-19, were actively infected with it, or had recovered from it provided the deeply sampled blood TCRbeta repertoires that made up the dataset. A freely available public database, intended as a resource for researchers studying the immune response to SARS-CoV-2, is where the repertoires were released. Samples came from the ongoing ImmuneRACE study (first 160 participants) plus 1,254 subjects from 6 global collaborators. A de-identified subject ID, COVID-19 status, age in years and sex were almost always included in the sample metadata. Where available, HLA class I and class II types were obtained from metadata supplied by the sample provider rather than from assay-based typing. Paper-wide results and their limitations: How much clinical and demographic metadata was included differed by source and by participant, and the metadata was provided uncurated.

One collaborating source in Seattle enrolled patients during active infection and followed them longitudinally through the course of disease. Whole blood was collected in K2EDTA tubes by collaborating institutions according to the institutions' own protocols. For TCRbeta analysis, collaborator samples were shipped as frozen whole blood, as isolated PBMCs, or as DNA extracted from either sample type. The immunoSEQ Assay, a bias-controlled multiplex PCR, was used to amplify TCRbeta CDR3 regions from genomic DNA. As for the authors' bioinformatics: Nucleated cell counts per sample were estimated from amplification of reference gene primers within the assay. To quantify the absolute abundance of each unique TCRbeta CDR3 rearrangement, sequence reads were collapsed and filtered. For each sample, productive Simpson clonality was calculated as the square root of Simpson's diversity index across productive rearrangements. The immuneACCESS repertoire file appears here via TCRdb, limited to in-frame rearrangements. These files lack a portion of the clones; in checked studies, under half of the deficit traces to unresolved V genes, and the cause of the others is not known. That table furnishes V, J and clone size, whereas the DNA furnished D and trimming. In all, the sample holds 200,000 to 250,000 clones, and 82% of those were seen once. In total, the top ten clones hold about 5.6% of the sample.

The germline V gene yields SGHAT for CDR1 and FQNNGV for CDR2. The junction shows trimming of 0 bases on V and 4 bases on J, plus 17 bases between the germline ends. From the cysteine up to the phenylalanine, the CDR3 has a length of 17 residues. The entry retains the CDR3 DNA only, 51 bases that are in frame from base 1. This clone was counted many times. Its antigen is currently not known. Base quality data are lacking; no much larger clone is found one base away. Sequenced: peripheral blood. The sequence derives from a woman between 70 and 85 years old with COVID-19, enrolled during active disease. The chain is assembled from TRBV11-2 and TRBJ2-3, with a weak D call of TRBD2 (6 bases match). The CDR3 is CASSLEVAGRTSDTQYF. The sequenced DNA is TGTGCCAGCAGCTTAGAGGTGGCGGGACGAACTTCAGATACGCAGTATTTT.